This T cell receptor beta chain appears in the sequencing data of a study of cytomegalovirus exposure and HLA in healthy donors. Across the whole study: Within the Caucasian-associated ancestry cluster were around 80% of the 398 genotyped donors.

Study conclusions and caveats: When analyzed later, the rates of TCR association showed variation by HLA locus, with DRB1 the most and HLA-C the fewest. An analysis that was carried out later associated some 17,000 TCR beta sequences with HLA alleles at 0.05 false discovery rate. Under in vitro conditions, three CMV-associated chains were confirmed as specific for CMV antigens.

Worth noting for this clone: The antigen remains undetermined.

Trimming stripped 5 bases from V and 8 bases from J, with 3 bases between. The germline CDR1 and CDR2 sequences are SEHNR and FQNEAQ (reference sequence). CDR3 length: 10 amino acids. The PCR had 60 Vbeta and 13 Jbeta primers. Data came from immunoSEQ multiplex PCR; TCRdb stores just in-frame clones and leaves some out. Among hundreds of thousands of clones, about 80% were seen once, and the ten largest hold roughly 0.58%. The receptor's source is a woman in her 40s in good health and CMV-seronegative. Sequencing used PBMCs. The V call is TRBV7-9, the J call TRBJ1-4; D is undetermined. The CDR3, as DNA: TGTGCCAGCAGCGGCGAAAAACTGTTTTTT. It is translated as CASSGEKLFF.